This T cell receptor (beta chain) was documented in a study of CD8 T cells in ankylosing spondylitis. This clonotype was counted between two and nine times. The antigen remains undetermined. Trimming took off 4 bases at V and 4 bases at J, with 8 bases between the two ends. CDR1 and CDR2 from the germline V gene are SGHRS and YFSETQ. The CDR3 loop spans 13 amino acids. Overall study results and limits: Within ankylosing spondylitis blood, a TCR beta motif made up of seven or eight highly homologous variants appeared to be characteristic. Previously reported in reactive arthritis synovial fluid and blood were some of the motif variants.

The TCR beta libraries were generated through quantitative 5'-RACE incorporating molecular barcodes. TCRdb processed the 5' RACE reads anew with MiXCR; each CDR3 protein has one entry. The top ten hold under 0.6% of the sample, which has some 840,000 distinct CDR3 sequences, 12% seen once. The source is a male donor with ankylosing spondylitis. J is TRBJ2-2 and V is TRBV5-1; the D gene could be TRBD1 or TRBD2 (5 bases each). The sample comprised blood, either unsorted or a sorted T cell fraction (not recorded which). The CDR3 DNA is TGCGCCAGCAGCCGGGACGGCACCGGGGAGCTGTTTTTT. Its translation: CASSRDGTGELFF.